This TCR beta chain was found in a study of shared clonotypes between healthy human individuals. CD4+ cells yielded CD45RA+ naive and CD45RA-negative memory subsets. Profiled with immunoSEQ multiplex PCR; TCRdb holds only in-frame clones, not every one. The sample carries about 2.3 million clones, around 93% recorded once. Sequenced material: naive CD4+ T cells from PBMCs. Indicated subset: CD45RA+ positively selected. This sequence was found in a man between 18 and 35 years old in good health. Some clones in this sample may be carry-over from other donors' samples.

CDR3 bases: TGTGCCAGCAGCCTAGCGGGAGCTAGGGACGAGCAGTACTTC. Its translation is CASSLAGARDEQYF. The rearrangement uses TRBV7-3 and TRBJ2-7; 10 positions agree with TRBD2. Germline CDR1 SGHTA, CDR2 FQGTGA. V lost 5 bases to trimming and J lost 5 bases; unmatched junction nucleotides: 6. The CDR3 is made up of 14 amino acids.